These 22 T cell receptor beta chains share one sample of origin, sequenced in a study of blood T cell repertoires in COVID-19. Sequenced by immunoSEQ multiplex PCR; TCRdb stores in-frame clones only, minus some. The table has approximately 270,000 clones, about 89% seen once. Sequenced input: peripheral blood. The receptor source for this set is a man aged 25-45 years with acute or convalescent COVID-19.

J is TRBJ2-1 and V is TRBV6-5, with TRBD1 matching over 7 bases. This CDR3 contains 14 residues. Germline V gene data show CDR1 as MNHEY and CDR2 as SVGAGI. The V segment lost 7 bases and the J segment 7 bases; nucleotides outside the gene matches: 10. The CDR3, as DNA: TGTGCCAGCACCAGACAGGGCAATTTTAATGAGCAGTTCTTC. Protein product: CASTRQGNFNEQFF.

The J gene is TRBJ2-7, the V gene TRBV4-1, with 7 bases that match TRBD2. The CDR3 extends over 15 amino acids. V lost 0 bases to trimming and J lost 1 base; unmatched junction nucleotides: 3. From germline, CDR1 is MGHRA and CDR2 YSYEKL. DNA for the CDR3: TGCGCCAGCAGCCAAGATCGGGGGGATTCCTACGAGCAGTACTTC. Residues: CASSQDRGDSYEQYF.

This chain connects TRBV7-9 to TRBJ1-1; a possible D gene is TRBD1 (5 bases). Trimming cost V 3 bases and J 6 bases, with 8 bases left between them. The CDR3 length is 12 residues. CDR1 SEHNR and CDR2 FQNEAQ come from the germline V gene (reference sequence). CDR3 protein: CASSFGAAEAFF. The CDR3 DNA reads TGTGCCAGCAGCTTTGGGGCCGCTGAAGCTTTCTTT.

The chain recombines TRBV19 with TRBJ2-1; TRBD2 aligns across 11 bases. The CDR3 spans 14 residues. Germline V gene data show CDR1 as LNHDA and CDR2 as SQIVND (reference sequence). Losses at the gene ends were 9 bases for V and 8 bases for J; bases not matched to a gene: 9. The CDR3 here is CASSFSGGVHEQFF. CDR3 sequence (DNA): TGTGCCAGCAGCTTTAGCGGGGGGGTTCATGAGCAGTTCTTC. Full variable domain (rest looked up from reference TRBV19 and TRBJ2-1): DGGITQSPKYLFRKEGQNVTLSCEQNLNHDAMYWYRQDPGQGLRLIYYSQIVNDFQKGDIAEGYSVSREKKESFPLTVTSAQKNPTAFYLCASSFSGGVHEQFFGPGTRLTVL.

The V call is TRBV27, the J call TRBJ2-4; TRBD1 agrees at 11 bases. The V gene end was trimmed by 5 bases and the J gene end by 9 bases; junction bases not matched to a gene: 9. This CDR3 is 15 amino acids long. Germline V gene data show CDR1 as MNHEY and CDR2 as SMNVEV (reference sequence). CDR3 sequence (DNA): TGTGCCAGCAGTCTAACCGGGACAGGGGGAGGCATTCAGTACTTC. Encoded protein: CASSLTGTGGGIQYF.

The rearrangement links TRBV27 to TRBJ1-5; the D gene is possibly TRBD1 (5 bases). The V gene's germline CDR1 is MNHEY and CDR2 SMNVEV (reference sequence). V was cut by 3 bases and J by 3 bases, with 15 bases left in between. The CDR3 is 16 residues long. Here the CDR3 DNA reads TGTGCCAGCAGTTTCCTGGCCACAGGCACCAATCAGCCCCAGCATTTT. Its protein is CASSFLATGTNQPQHF.

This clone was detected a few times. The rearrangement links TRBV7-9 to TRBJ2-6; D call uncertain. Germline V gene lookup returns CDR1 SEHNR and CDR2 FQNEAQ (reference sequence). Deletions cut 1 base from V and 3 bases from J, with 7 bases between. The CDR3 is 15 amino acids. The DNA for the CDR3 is TGTGCCAGCAGCTTAGGGGCTGGTGGGGCCAACGTCCTGACTTTC. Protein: CASSLGAGGANVLTF.

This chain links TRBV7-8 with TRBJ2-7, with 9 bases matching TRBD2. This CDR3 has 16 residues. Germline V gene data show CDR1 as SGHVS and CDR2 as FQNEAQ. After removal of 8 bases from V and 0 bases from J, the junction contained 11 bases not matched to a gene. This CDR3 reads CASLKGLAGTSYEQYF. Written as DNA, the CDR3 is TGTGCCAGCCTCAAGGGGCTAGCGGGGACCTCCTACGAGCAGTACTTC.

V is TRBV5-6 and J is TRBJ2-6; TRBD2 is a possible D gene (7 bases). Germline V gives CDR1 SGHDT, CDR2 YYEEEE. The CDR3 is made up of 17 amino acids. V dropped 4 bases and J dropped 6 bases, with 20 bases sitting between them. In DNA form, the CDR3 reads TGTGCCAGCAGCGTACGGGGGGCGCGCACTGTGGCCAACGTCCTGACTTTC. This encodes CASSVRGARTVANVLTF.

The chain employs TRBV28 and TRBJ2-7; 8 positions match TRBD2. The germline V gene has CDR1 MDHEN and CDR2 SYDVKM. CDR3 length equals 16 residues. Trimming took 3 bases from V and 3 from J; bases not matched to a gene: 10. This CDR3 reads CASSFSGRQPFYEQYF. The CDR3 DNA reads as TGTGCCAGCAGTTTCAGCGGGAGACAACCTTTCTACGAGCAGTACTTC.

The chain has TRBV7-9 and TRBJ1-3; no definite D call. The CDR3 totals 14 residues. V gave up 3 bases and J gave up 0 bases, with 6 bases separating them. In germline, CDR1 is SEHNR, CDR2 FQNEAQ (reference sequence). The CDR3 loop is CASSFKYSGNTIYF. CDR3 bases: TGTGCCAGCAGCTTTAAATACTCTGGAAACACCATATATTTT.

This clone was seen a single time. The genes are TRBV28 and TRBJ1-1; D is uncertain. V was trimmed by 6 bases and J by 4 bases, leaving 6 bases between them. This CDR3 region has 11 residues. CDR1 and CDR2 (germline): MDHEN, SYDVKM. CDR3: CASRESTEAFF. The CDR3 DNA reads TGTGCCAGCAGGGAGAGCACTGAAGCTTTCTTT.

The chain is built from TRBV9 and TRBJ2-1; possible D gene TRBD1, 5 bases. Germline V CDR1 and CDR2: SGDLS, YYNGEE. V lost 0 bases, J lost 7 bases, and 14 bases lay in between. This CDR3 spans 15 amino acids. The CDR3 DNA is TGTGCCAGCAGCGTAGTGGGGCAGGGTAGGAATGAGCAGTTCTTC. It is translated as CASSVVGQGRNEQFF.

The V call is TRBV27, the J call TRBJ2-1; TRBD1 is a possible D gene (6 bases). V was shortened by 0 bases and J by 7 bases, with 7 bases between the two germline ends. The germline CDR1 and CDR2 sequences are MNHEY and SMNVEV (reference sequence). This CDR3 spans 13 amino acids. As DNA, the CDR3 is TGTGCCAGCAGTTTATCAGGGGGTAATGAGCAGTTCTTC. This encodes CASSLSGGNEQFF.

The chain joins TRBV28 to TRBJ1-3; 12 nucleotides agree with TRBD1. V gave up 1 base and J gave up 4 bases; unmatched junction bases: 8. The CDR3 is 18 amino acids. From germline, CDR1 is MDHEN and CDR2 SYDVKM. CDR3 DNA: TGTGCCAGCAGTTTATACGGGACAGGGGGCGCGTCAGGAAACACCATATATTTT. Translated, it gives CASSLYGTGGASGNTIYF. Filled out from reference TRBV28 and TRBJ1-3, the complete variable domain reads DVKVTQSSRYLVKRTGEKVFLECVQDMDHENMFWYRQDPGLGLRLIYFSYDVKMKEKGDIPEGYSVSREKKERFSLILESASTNQTSMYLCASSLYGTGGASGNTIYFGEGSWLTVV.

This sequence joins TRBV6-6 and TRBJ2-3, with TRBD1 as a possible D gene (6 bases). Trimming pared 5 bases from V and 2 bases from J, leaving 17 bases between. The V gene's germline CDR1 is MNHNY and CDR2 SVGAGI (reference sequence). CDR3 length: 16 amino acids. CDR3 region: CASSTSTGGNTDTQYF. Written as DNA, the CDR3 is TGTGCCAGCAGTACCTCGACAGGTGGGAACACAGATACGCAGTATTTT.

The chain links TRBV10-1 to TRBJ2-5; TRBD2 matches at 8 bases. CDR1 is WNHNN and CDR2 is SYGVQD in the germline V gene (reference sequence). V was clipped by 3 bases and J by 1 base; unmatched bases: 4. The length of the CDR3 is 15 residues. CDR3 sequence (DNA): TGCGCCAGCAGTGAAGCGGGAGTTGGCCAAGAGACCCAGTACTTC. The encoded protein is CASSEAGVGQETQYF.

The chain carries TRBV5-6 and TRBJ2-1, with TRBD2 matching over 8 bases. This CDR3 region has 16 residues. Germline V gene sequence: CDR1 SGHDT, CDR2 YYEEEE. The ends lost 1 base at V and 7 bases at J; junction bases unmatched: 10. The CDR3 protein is CASSLNNGLAGNEQFF. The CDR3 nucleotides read TGTGCCAGCAGCTTGAACAATGGTTTAGCGGGGAATGAGCAGTTCTTC.

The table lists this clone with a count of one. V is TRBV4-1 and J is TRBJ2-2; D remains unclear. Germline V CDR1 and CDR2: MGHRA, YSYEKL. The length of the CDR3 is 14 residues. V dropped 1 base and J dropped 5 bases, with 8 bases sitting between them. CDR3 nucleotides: TGCGCCAGCAGCCAAGGGGCATGGACCGGGGAGCTGTTTTTT. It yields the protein CASSQGAWTGELFF.

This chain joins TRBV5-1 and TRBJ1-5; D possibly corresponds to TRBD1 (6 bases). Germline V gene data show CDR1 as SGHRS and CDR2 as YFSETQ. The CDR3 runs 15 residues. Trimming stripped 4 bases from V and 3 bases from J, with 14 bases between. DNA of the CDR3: TGCGCCAGCAGCCCCGACGGACAGTACAATCAGCCCCAGCATTTT. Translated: CASSPDGQYNQPQHF.

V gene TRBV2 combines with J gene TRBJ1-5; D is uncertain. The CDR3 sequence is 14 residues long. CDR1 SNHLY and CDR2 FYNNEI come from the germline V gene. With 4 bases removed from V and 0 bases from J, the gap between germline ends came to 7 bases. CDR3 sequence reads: CASSVQYSNQPQHF. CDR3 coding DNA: TGTGCCAGCAGTGTACAGTATAGCAATCAGCCCCAGCATTTT.

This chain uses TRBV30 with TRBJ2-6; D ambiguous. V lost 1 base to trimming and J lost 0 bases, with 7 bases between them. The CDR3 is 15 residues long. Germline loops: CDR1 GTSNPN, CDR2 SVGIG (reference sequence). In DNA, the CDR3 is TGTGCCTGGAGTGACGGTATCTCTGGGGCCAACGTCCTGACTTTC. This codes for CAWSDGISGANVLTF.